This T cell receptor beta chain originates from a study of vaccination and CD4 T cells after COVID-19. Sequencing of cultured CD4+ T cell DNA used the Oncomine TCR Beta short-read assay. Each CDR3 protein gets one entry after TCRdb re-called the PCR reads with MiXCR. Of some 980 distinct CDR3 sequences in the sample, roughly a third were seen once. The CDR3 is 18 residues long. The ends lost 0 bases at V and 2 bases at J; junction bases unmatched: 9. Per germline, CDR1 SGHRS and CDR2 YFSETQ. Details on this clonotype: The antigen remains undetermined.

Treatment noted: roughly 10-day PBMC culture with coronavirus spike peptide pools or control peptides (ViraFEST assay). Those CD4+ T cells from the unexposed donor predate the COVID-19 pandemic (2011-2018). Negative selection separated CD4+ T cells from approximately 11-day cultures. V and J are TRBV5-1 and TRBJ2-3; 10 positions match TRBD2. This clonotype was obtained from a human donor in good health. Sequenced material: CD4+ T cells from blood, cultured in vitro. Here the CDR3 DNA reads TGCGCCAGCAGCTTGGATTGGGTCAGCGGGGGGGACACAGATACGCAGTATTTT. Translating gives CASSLDWVSGGDTDTQYF.